This passage covers 20 T cell receptor beta chains from one sample sequenced in a study of blood T cell repertoires in COVID-19. Measured with immunoSEQ multiplex PCR; TCRdb has only the in-frame clones, and not every one. The data contain tens of thousands of clones, less than 85% of them singletons. The sequenced sample was peripheral blood. These receptors originate from a man aged 50-59 years with active COVID-19.

This clone has just one count. This chain connects TRBV27 to TRBJ2-7, with D perhaps matching TRBD2 (6 bases). The CDR3 spans 14 residues. Trimming took 8 bases from V and 5 from J, leaving 19 bases between them. CDR1 and CDR2 from the germline V gene are MNHEY and SMNVEV (reference sequence). CDR3 nucleotides: TGTGCCAGCGGACCGCGGGACCTAAGGGACGAGCAGTACTTC. Amino acid sequence: CASGPRDLRDEQYF.

Points on this clone: Additional DNA sequences in this sample encode the identical CDR3. The chain is built from TRBV28 and TRBJ1-6; 9 bases agree with TRBD1. This CDR3 has 14 amino acids. Germline V gives CDR1 MDHEN, CDR2 SYDVKM. The junction had 1 base not matched to a gene; V was cut back by 2 bases and J by 8 bases. CDR3 DNA sequence: TGTGCCAGCAGTTTAGACAGGGGGTATTCACCCCTCCACTTT. Encoded protein: CASSLDRGYSPLHF.

The genes are TRBV1 and TRBJ2-3; the tabulated D call, TRBD2, remains unverified against the DNA. TRBV1 is deemed a pseudogene. There are 19 residues in the CDR3. CDR3 DNA sequence: TGCACCAGCAGCCGTGTGGGGGGGCATGAGGTTTGTGGCACAGATACGCAGTATTTT. Its protein product is CTSSRVGGHEVCGTDTQYF.

The DNA for the CDR3 is TGTGCCAGTAGTTCCTCACAGGGGAAGCGTGCTGAGCAGTTCTTC. It specifies CASSSSQGKRAEQFF. This chain uses TRBV19 with TRBJ2-1; 7 bases align to TRBD1. V lost 5 bases, J lost 9 bases, and 13 bases stayed unmatched. Germline V gene lookup returns CDR1 LNHDA and CDR2 SQIVND (reference sequence). The CDR3 is made up of 15 amino acids.

The V and J genes are TRBV7-9 and TRBJ1-4; 8 nucleotides match TRBD1. V lost 2 bases and J lost 3; bases outside the gene matches: 8. The length of the CDR3 is 17 residues. In germline, CDR1 is SEHNR, CDR2 FQNEAQ (reference sequence). The CDR3 DNA reads as TGTGCCAGCAGCTTAATACAGGGGGTAGCCGCTAATGAAAAACTGTTTTTT. Amino acid sequence: CASSLIQGVAANEKLFF. Filled out from reference TRBV7-9 and TRBJ1-4, the complete variable domain reads DTGVSQNPRHKITKRGQNVTFRCDPISEHNRLYWYRQTLGQGPEFLTYFQNEAQLEKSRLLSDRFSAERPKGSFSTLEIQRTEQGDSAMYLCASSLIQGVAANEKLFFGSGTQLSVL.

This chain links TRBV10-2 with TRBJ2-2; 11 bases match TRBD2. The V gene's germline CDR1 is WSHSY and CDR2 SAAADI. The CDR3 extends over 15 amino acids. V was pared by 6 bases and J by 2 bases, with 2 bases of the junction left unmatched. CDR3 sequence reads: CASRLAGDNTGELFF. The CDR3 DNA is TGCGCCAGCAGACTAGCGGGGGACAACACCGGGGAGCTGTTTTTT.

The V and J genes are TRBV24-1 and TRBJ2-3; 8 bases are shared with TRBD1. The CDR3 extends over 15 amino acids. The germline V gene has CDR1 KGHDR and CDR2 SFDVKD. Trimming at V came to 3 bases and at J to 1 base, leaving 2 bases not matched to a gene. CDR3 nucleotides: TGTGCCACCAGTGATGGGGGACAGGGCACAGATACGCAGTATTTT. Encoded protein: CATSDGGQGTDTQYF.

The chain recombines TRBV15 with TRBJ2-1; TRBD2 aligns across 13 bases. This CDR3 has 16 amino acids. The germline V gene encodes CDR1 LNHNV and CDR2 YYDKDF (reference sequence). V shed 7 bases and J 7 bases; nucleotides not matched to a gene: 10. The CDR3 spells CATTGTSGARGNEQFF. As DNA, the CDR3 is TGTGCCACCACCGGGACTAGCGGGGCTAGGGGGAATGAGCAGTTCTTC.

This chain connects TRBV3-1 (or the pseudogene TRBV3-2) to TRBJ1-1; the D gene is possibly TRBD1 (6 bases). Germline V lookup: CDR1 LGHDT, CDR2 YNNKEL (reference sequence). The CDR3 length is 11 residues. Trimming pared 3 bases from V and 8 bases from J, leaving 7 bases between. The CDR3 DNA reads TGTGCCAGCAGCCACGACAGGGAAGCTTTCTTT. Its protein product is CASSHDREAFF.

In its sample, this clone was seen a few times. The V call is TRBV6-5, the J call TRBJ1-2, with D possibly being TRBD1 (6 bases). Germline V gives CDR1 MNHEY, CDR2 SVGAGI. V was pared by 5 bases and J by 2 bases, with 6 bases between. CDR3 length: 12 amino acids. The CDR3 is CASSTGNYGYTF. The CDR3 nucleotides read TGTGCCAGCAGTACAGGGAACTATGGCTACACCTTC.

The chain employs TRBV6-4 and TRBJ2-1; the D is unclear. From germline, CDR1 is MRHNA and CDR2 SNTAGT. The CDR3 contains 15 residues. Between the trimmed V and J ends, which lost 3 bases and 8 bases, there was a span of 17 bases. The CDR3 region is CASSDQDVILDEQFF. DNA of the CDR3: TGTGCCAGCAGTGATCAGGATGTAATTTTGGATGAGCAGTTCTTC.

The rearrangement links TRBV28 to TRBJ2-1; a possible D gene is TRBD1 (6 bases). Deletions cut 1 base from V and 8 bases from J, with 6 bases between. The CDR3 runs to 12 residues. Germline CDR1 MDHEN, CDR2 SYDVKM. The CDR3 sequence is CASSLYRDEQFF. In DNA, the CDR3 is TGTGCCAGCAGTTTATACAGGGATGAGCAGTTCTTC.

The chain uses TRBV5-4 and TRBJ1-5; no reliable D call. The V end lost 4 bases, the J end lost 8 bases, and 16 bases lay between the germline ends. The germline CDR1 and CDR2 sequences are SGHNT and YYREEE (reference sequence). The CDR3 runs 14 residues. CDR3 amino acids: CASSLVGSDEPQHF. Here the CDR3 DNA reads TGTGCCAGCAGCCTCGTAGGGAGTGACGAGCCCCAGCATTTT.

The chain couples TRBV11-2 to TRBJ2-3; D is possibly TRBD2 (6 bases). V lost 2 bases to trimming and J lost 4 bases, with 13 bases between them. The germline gives CDR1 SGHAT, CDR2 FQNNGV. The CDR3 runs to 15 residues. DNA for the CDR3: TGTGCCAGCAGCTTAAGTGGGGGGAGATCAGATACGCAGTATTTT. The encoded protein is CASSLSGGRSDTQYF.

V is TRBV15 and J is TRBJ1-4, with D possibly TRBD1 on 5 matching bases. V lost 2 bases and J lost 1, with 11 bases in between. There are 16 residues in the CDR3. The germline V gene has CDR1 LNHNV and CDR2 YYDKDF (reference sequence). In DNA form, the CDR3 reads TGTGCCACCAGCAGACTCCGCGGGGGAACTAATGAAAAACTGTTTTTT. Protein: CATSRLRGGTNEKLFF. Supplemented by reference TRBV15 and TRBJ1-4, the full variable domain reads DAMVIQNPRYQVTQFGKPVTLSCSQTLNHNVMYWYQQKSSQAPKLLFHYYDKDFNNEADTPDNFQSRRPNTSFCFLDIRSPGLGDTAMYLCATSRLRGGTNEKLFFGSGTQLSVL.

V is TRBV9 and J is TRBJ2-6; possible D gene TRBD2, 6 bases. CDR1 and CDR2 from the germline V gene are SGDLS and YYNGEE. V shed 3 bases and J shed 0 bases, with 19 bases lying between them. This CDR3 has 19 residues. The CDR3 DNA reads as TGTGCCAGCAGCGGTGGGGGGTCTGGACGGGACTCTGGGGCCAACGTCCTGACTTTC. As protein: CASSGGGSGRDSGANVLTF. The entire variable domain, with the rest obtained from reference TRBV9 and TRBJ2-6, is as follows: DSGVTQTPKHLITATGQRVTLRCSPRSGDLSVYWYQQSLDQGLQFLIQYYNGEERAKGNILERFSAQQFPDLHSELNLSSLELGDSALYFCASSGGGSGRDSGANVLTFGAGSRLTVL.

The chain is built from TRBV12-3 or TRBV12-4 and TRBJ1-1, with D uncertain. Trimming stripped 3 bases from V and 12 bases from J, with 14 bases between. The CDR3 has 12 residues. The CDR3: CASSFGPILPFF. The DNA for the CDR3 is TGTGCCAGCAGTTTTGGGCCGATCTTGCCTTTCTTT.

This chain joins TRBV7-8 and TRBJ2-2; 11 bases match TRBD2. J lost 4 bases, V lost 7 bases, and 11 bases had no gene match. The germline V gene encodes CDR1 SGHVS and CDR2 FQNEAQ. The CDR3 is 17 amino acids. This CDR3 is CASTLSGGVRGTGELFF. The CDR3 DNA reads TGTGCCAGCACCCTTAGCGGGGGGGTCCGTGGCACCGGGGAGCTGTTTTTT.

The chain combines TRBV2 with TRBJ2-7; 8 bases fit TRBD1. CDR1 is SNHLY and CDR2 is FYNNEI in the germline V gene. This CDR3 has 15 residues. J lost 0 bases, V lost 7 bases, and 8 bases had no gene match. The CDR3 nucleotides read TGTGCCAGCACCGAAGCAGGGGGCCTCTCCTACGAGCAGTACTTC. Protein: CASTEAGGLSYEQYF. The complete variable domain, with remaining parts taken from reference TRBV2 and TRBJ2-7, reads EPEVTQTPSHQVTQMGQEVILRCVPISNHLYFYWYRQILGQKVEFLVSFYNNEISEKSEIFDDQFSVERPDGSNFTLKIRSTKLEDSAMYFCASTEAGGLSYEQYFGPGTRLTVT.

The chain carries TRBV5-4 and TRBJ2-7; 7 bases match TRBD1. Germline V lookup: CDR1 SGHNT, CDR2 YYREEE (reference sequence). V was pared by 5 bases and J by 2 bases, with 16 bases of the junction left unmatched. CDR3 length: 17 residues. CDR3 residues: CASSFFPGQRLPYEQYF. CDR3 nucleotides: TGTGCCAGCAGTTTTTTTCCGGGACAGAGGCTTCCCTACGAGCAGTACTTC.